These 22 T cell receptor beta chains were sequenced from one sample in a study of blood T cell repertoires in COVID-19. Sequenced by immunoSEQ multiplex PCR; TCRdb stores in-frame clones only, minus some. The sample carries 50,000 to 70,000 clones, 70% to 85% recorded once. The specimen was peripheral blood. All receptors come from a man in his sixties with acute or convalescent COVID-19.

The chain links TRBV24-1 to TRBJ2-1, with a possible D match to TRBD2 (6 bases). Trimming stripped 7 bases from V and 3 bases from J, with 12 bases between. CDR1 and CDR2 from the germline V gene are KGHDR and SFDVKD. This CDR3 is 14 amino acids long. The CDR3 spells CATSGSPLYNEQFF. The DNA for the CDR3 is TGTGCCACCAGCGGGAGTCCTCTCTACAATGAGCAGTTCTTC.

The chain joins TRBV7-2 to TRBJ1-1, with 8 bases that match TRBD1. The J segment lost 5 bases and the V segment lost 2 bases, leaving 7 bases of the junction unmatched. The CDR3 totals 15 residues. CDR1 SGHTA and CDR2 FQGNSA come from the germline V gene. The CDR3: CASSLNAGGLTEAFF. The CDR3 region has the DNA TGTGCCAGCAGCTTAAACGCAGGGGGCTTGACTGAAGCTTTCTTT. Full variable domain (missing parts from reference TRBV7-2 and TRBJ1-1): GAGVSQSPSNKVTEKGKDVELRCDPISGHTALYWYRQSLGQGLEFLIYFQGNSAPDKSGLPSDRFSAERTGGSVSTLTIQRTQQEDSAVYLCASSLNAGGLTEAFFGQGTRLTVV.

The J gene is TRBJ2-5, the V gene TRBV6-5; the D is unclear. Germline V gives CDR1 MNHEY, CDR2 SVGAGI. There are 13 residues in the CDR3. V was trimmed by 4 bases and J by 9 bases, leaving 15 bases between them. This chain's CDR3 is CASSLEAGLAQYF. In nucleotides, the CDR3 is TGTGCCAGCAGTTTAGAGGCCGGCTTGGCCCAGTACTTC.

V and J are TRBV27 and TRBJ1-3; 7 bases map to TRBD1. J gave up 5 bases and V 5 bases, and 6 bases lay outside the gene matches. The CDR3 spans 14 residues. CDR1 MNHEY and CDR2 SMNVEV come from the germline V gene (reference sequence). CDR3 in DNA: TGTGCCAGCAGTCTAGACAGGGATAGAAACACCATATATTTT. Translating it yields CASSLDRDRNTIYF.

The CDR3, as DNA: TGTGCCACCAGGCCGGGAGGGCGAGAGACCCAGTACTTC. It encodes CATRPGGRETQYF. The chain couples TRBV15 to TRBJ2-5; 8 bases are a match to TRBD2. Germline CDR1 is LNHNV and CDR2 is YYDKDF (reference sequence). The CDR3 is 13 amino acids. Trimming removed 6 bases from V and 4 bases from J; junction bases left unmatched: 4.

The chain has TRBV6-1 and TRBJ2-7; D unresolved. Per the germline V gene, CDR1 is MNHNS and CDR2 is SASEGT. The CDR3 has 13 residues. The V end was cut by 2 bases, the J end by 3 bases, with 8 bases between. CDR3 amino acids: CASSENSLYEQYF. The DNA of the CDR3 is TGTGCCAGCAGTGAAAATAGCCTCTACGAGCAGTACTTC.

The gene calls are TRBV6-1 and TRBJ1-1; 9 bases are a match to TRBD1. V shed 0 bases, J shed 11 bases, and the junction held 7 bases outside the gene matches. Looked up from germline, CDR1 is MNHNS and CDR2 is SASEGT. This CDR3 is built from 14 residues. The CDR3 protein is CASSEALQGAAAFF. CDR3 in DNA: TGTGCCAGCAGTGAAGCTTTACAGGGGGCCGCGGCTTTCTTT.

The J gene is TRBJ2-1, the V gene TRBV12-5, with 8 bases identical to TRBD1. CDR1 is LGHNT and CDR2 is FRNRAP in the germline V gene. V lost 2 bases to trimming and J lost 7 bases; unmatched junction nucleotides: 7. The CDR3 sequence is 15 residues long. CDR3: CASGLKQGARNEQFF. CDR3 DNA: TGTGCTAGTGGTTTGAAGCAGGGGGCAAGGAATGAGCAGTTCTTC. Full variable domain (remainder filled in from reference TRBV12-5 and TRBJ2-1): DARVTQTPRHKVTEMGQEVTMRCQPILGHNTVFWYRQTMMQGLELLAYFRNRAPLDDSGMPKDRFSAEMPDATLATLKIQPSEPRDSAVYFCASGLKQGARNEQFFGPGTRLTVL.

This clone was observed a few times. The chain carries TRBV10-1 and TRBJ2-7; 8 bases match TRBD2. CDR3 size: 15 residues. After removal of 7 bases from V and 3 bases from J, the junction contained 11 bases not matched to a gene. CDR1 is WNHNN and CDR2 is SYGVQD in the germline V gene (reference sequence). The CDR3 DNA reads as TGCGCCAGCATGACCCCCGGGACTAGTTTCTACGAGCAGTACTTC. Protein product: CASMTPGTSFYEQYF.

V and J are TRBV28 and TRBJ1-5, with 10 positions matching TRBD1. This CDR3 has 16 amino acids. CDR1 and CDR2 (germline): MDHEN, SYDVKM. Unmatched junction bases numbered 9, after V lost 8 bases and J lost 2 bases. CDR3 coding DNA: TGTGCCAGCTCCCGAGGGGGGACAGGGGGCAATCAGCCCCAGCATTTT. Its protein product is CASSRGGTGGNQPQHF.

This sequence joins TRBV4-1 and TRBJ1-1; D might be TRBD1 (5 bases). The CDR3 is 16 residues long. The germline CDR1 and CDR2 sequences are MGHRA and YSYEKL. V lost 1 base, J lost 5 bases, and 17 bases lay in between. CDR3 in amino acids: CASSQGNAGERTEAFF. CDR3 in DNA: TGCGCCAGCAGCCAAGGAAACGCGGGGGAGAGGACTGAAGCTTTCTTT.

V and J are TRBV19 and TRBJ1-5; D uncertain. The germline V and J ends were trimmed by 5 bases and 5 bases, with 7 bases remaining between them. The germline V gene encodes CDR1 LNHDA and CDR2 SQIVND (reference sequence). The CDR3 extends over 12 amino acids. CDR3 amino acids: CASSPGDQPQHF. The CDR3 DNA reads TGTGCCAGTAGTCCCGGTGATCAGCCCCAGCATTTT.

The chain combines TRBV30 with TRBJ1-2; TRBD1 is a possible D gene (6 bases). V lost 8 bases to trimming and J lost 3 bases, with 19 bases between them. The CDR3 extends over 14 amino acids. Germline V lookup: CDR1 GTSNPN, CDR2 SVGIG (reference sequence). CDR3 in amino acids: CATQDSTGYYGYTF. In nucleotides, the CDR3 is TGTGCCACGCAGGACAGCACGGGCTACTATGGCTACACCTTC.

To note about this clone: One junction end disagrees with the germline gene, perhaps due to a read error. This sequence joins TRBV9 and TRBJ1-5, with D possibly being TRBD1 (6 bases). Germline V lookup: CDR1 SGDLS, CDR2 YYNGEE. The CDR3 runs 14 residues. CDR3 sequence reads: CARSEGGESQPQHF. CDR3 DNA: TGTGCCCGCAGCGAGGGGGGGGAGAGCCAGCCCCAGCATTTT. Drawing the rest from reference TRBV9 and TRBJ1-5, the complete variable domain is DSGVTQTPKHLITATGQRVTLRCSPRSGDLSVYWYQQSLDQGLQFLIQYYNGEERAKGNILERFSAQQFPDLHSELNLSSLELGDSALYFCARSEGGESQPQHFGDGTRLSIL.

This clone has only one observation. This sequence joins TRBV3-1 (or the pseudogene TRBV3-2) and TRBJ2-5; possible D gene TRBD2, 6 bases. This CDR3 is 14 amino acids long. V was trimmed by 4 bases and J by 7 bases, leaving 16 bases between them. Germline values: CDR1 LGHDT, CDR2 YNNKEL (reference sequence). The CDR3 coding sequence is TGTGCCAGCAGCCGAGGGCCCGCCGGGGGGACCCAGTACTTC. The encoded protein is CASSRGPAGGTQYF.

This chain uses TRBV9 with TRBJ2-2, with TRBD1 identical over 10 bases. CDR1 is SGDLS, CDR2 YYNGEE, per germline. This CDR3 has 18 residues. Trimming removed 0 bases from V and 3 bases from J; junction bases left unmatched: 8. The CDR3 region is CASSVESGQGVDTGELFF. The CDR3 region has the DNA TGTGCCAGCAGCGTAGAATCCGGACAGGGGGTAGACACCGGGGAGCTGTTTTTT. Complete variable domain (other parts from reference TRBV9 and TRBJ2-2): DSGVTQTPKHLITATGQRVTLRCSPRSGDLSVYWYQQSLDQGLQFLIQYYNGEERAKGNILERFSAQQFPDLHSELNLSSLELGDSALYFCASSVESGQGVDTGELFFGEGSRLTVL.

This clone was counted only a few times. J is TRBJ2-2 and V is TRBV7-2; 9 nucleotides match TRBD1. V gave up 5 bases and J gave up 3 bases; unmatched junction bases: 10. The CDR3 consists of 17 residues. The germline gives CDR1 SGHTA, CDR2 FQGNSA. The CDR3 coding sequence is TGTGCCAGCAGCCTTGTACAGGGGGCTGGATACACCGGGGAGCTGTTTTTT. Its translation: CASSLVQGAGYTGELFF.

The chain joins TRBV6-5 to TRBJ1-2, with 7 nucleotides matching TRBD1. Unmatched junction bases numbered 8, after V lost 7 bases and J lost 6 bases. In germline, CDR1 is MNHEY, CDR2 SVGAGI. The CDR3 is 13 amino acids. The CDR3 reads CASKEDRVDGYTF. The DNA for the CDR3 is TGTGCCAGCAAGGAAGACAGGGTTGATGGCTACACCTTC.

This clone was observed a handful of times. CDR3 sequence reads: CASSQEGASYEQYF. The CDR3 coding sequence is TGTGCCAGCAGCCAAGAGGGGGCTAGCTACGAGCAGTACTTC. J is TRBJ2-7 and V is TRBV3-1 (or the pseudogene TRBV3-2), with TRBD1 as a possible D gene (6 bases). V was pared by 0 bases and J by 3 bases, with 9 bases between. There are 14 residues in the CDR3. The germline V gene encodes CDR1 LGHDT and CDR2 YNNKEL (reference sequence).

The chain has TRBV6-4 and TRBJ2-1; D perhaps matches TRBD1 (5 bases). The V gene lost 2 bases and the J gene lost 7 bases, with 9 bases spanning the gap. This CDR3 is 13 amino acids long. Germline assignment: CDR1 MRHNA and CDR2 SNTAGT. CDR3 in amino acids: CASSDERGNEQFF. The DNA of the CDR3 is TGTGCCAGCAGTGACGAAAGGGGTAATGAGCAGTTCTTC.

The V gene is TRBV5-8, the J gene TRBJ2-1, with a weak D call TRBD1 (5 bases). The CDR3 is 10 amino acids. V gave up 1 base and J gave up 12 bases, with 5 bases separating them. Germline CDR1 reads SGHTS; CDR2 reads YDEGEE. In DNA, the CDR3 is TGTGCCAGCAGCTTGAGGGGGCAGTTCTTC. Residues: CASSLRGQFF.

J is TRBJ1-3 and V is TRBV25-1; D ambiguous. This CDR3 spans 15 amino acids. V gave up 5 bases and J gave up 2 bases, with 13 bases separating them. Germline CDR1 reads MGHDK; CDR2 reads SYGVNS. In DNA, the CDR3 is TGTGCCAGCAGTCCAGCGGGGTACACTGGAAACACCATATATTTT. Translating it yields CASSPAGYTGNTIYF.